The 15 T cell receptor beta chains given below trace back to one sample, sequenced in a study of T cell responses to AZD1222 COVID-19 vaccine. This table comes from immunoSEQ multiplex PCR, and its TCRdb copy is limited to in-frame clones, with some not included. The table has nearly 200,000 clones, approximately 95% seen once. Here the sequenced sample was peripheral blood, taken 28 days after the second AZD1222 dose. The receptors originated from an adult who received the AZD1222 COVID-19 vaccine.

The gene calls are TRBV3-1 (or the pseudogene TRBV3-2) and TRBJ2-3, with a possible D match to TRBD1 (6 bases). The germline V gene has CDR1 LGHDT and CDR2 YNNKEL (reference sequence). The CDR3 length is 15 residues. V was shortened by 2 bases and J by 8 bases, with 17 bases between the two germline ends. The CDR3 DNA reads TGTGCCAGCAGCCAATCGGACCTACAAGGGGGTACGCAGTATTTT. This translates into CASSQSDLQGGTQYF.

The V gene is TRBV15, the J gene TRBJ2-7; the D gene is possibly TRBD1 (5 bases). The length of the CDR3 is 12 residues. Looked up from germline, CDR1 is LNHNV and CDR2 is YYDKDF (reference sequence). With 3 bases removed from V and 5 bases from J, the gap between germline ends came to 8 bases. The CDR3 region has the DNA TGTGCCACCAGCAGCAGGGCCGACGAGCAGTACTTC. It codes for CATSSRADEQYF.

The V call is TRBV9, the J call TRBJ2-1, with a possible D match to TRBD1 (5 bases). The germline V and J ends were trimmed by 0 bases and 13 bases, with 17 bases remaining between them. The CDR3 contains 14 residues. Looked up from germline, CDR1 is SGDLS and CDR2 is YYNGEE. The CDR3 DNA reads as TGTGCCAGCAGCGTAGTTGCCAGGGATCGTCCTCAGTTCTTC. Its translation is CASSVVARDRPQFF. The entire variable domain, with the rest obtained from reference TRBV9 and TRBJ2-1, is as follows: DSGVTQTPKHLITATGQRVTLRCSPRSGDLSVYWYQQSLDQGLQFLIQYYNGEERAKGNILERFSAQQFPDLHSELNLSSLELGDSALYFCASSVVARDRPQFFGPGTRLTVL.

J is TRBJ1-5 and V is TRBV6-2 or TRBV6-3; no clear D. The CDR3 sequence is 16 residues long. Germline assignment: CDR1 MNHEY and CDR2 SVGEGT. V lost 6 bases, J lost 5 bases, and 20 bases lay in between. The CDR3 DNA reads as TGTGCCAGCAGCCCTATACAATTTGAGTCGGATCAGCCCCAGCATTTT. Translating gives CASSPIQFESDQPQHF.

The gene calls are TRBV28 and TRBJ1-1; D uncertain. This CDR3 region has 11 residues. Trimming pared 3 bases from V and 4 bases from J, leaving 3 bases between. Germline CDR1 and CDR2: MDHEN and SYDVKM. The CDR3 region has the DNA TGTGCCAGCAGTTTTCCCACTGAAGCTTTCTTT. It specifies CASSFPTEAFF.

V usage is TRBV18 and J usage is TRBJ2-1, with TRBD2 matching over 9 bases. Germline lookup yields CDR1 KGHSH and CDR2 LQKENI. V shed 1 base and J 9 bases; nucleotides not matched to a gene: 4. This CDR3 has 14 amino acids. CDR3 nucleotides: TGTGCCAGCTCACCACAGCGGGGGGTTAGTGAGCAGTTCTTC. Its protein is CASSPQRGVSEQFF.

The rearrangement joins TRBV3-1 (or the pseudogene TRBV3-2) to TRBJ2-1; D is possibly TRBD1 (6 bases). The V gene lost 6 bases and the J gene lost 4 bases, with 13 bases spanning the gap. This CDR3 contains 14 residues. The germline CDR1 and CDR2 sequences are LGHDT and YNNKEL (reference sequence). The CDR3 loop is CASRGAGVYNEQFF. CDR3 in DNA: TGTGCCAGCAGGGGGGCAGGGGTATACAATGAGCAGTTCTTC.

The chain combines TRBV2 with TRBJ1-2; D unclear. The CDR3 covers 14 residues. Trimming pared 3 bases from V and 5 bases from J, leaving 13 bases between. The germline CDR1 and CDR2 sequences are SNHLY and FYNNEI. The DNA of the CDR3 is TGTGCCAGCAGTGAGATGGGTCAAGAGTATGGCTACACCTTC. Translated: CASSEMGQEYGYTF.

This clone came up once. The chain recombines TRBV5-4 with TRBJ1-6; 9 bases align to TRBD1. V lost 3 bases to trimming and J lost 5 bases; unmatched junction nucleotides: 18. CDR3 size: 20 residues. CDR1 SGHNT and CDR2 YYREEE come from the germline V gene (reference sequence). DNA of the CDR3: TGTGCCAGCAGCTCTCCACTCCCGGGACAGGGACTGAAAGATAATTCACCCCTCCACTTT. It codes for CASSSPLPGQGLKDNSPLHF.

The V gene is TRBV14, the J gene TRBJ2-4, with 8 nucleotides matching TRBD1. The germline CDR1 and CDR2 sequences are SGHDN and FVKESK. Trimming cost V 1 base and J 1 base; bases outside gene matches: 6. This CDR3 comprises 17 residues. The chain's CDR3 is CASSQVGQGAAKNIQYF. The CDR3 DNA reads TGTGCCAGCAGCCAAGTGGGGCAGGGGGCTGCCAAAAACATTCAGTACTTC.

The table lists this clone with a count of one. CDR3 in DNA: TGTGCCAGTGGGCCAGTCTCCTACGAGCAGTACTTC. Protein: CASGPVSYEQYF. The chain is built from TRBV27 and TRBJ2-7; D unresolved. CDR3 length equals 12 residues. Per germline, CDR1 MNHEY and CDR2 SMNVEV (reference sequence). The V end was cut by 9 bases, the J end by 0 bases, with 9 bases between.

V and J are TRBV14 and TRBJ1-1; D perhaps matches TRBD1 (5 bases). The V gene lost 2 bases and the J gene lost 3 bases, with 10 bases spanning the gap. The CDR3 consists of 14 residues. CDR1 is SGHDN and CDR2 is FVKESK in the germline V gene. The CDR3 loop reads CASSQKWDYTEAFF. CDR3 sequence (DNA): TGTGCCAGCAGCCAAAAATGGGACTACACTGAAGCTTTCTTT.

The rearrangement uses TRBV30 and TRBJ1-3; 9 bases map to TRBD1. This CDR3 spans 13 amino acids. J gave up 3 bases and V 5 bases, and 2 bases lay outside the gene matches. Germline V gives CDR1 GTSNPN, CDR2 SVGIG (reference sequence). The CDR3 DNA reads TGTGCCTGGGACAGGGGGTATGGAAACACCATATATTTT. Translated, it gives CAWDRGYGNTIYF.

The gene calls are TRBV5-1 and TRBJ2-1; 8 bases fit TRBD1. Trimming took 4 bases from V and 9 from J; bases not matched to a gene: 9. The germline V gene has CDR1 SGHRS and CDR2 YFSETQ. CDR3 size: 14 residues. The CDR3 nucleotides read TGCGCCAGCAGCGGAGGACAGGGACGGACTGAGCAGTTCTTC. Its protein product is CASSGGQGRTEQFF.

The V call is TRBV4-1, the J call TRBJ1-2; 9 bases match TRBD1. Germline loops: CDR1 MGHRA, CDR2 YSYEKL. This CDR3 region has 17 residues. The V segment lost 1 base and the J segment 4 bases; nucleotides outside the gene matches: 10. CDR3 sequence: CASSQGVRGQGFYGYTF. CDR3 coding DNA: TGCGCCAGCAGCCAAGGTGTGCGGGGACAGGGATTCTATGGCTACACCTTC.